Following are 20 T cell receptor beta chains from one sample sequenced in a study of cytomegalovirus exposure and HLA in healthy donors (dated by TCRdb to 2017 to 2019). Library generation was performed with the immunoSEQ multiplex PCR assay. Imported from immuneACCESS, the table was reduced by TCRdb to in-frame sequences with V and J called. These copies leave out some clones; in studies compared against another copy, an unresolved V gene accounts for under half, and the cause of the remainder is not known. This sample has 150,000 to 250,000 clones in its table, and approximately 78% of those were observed once. Together, the top ten hold less than 1.5% of the sample. Sequenced material: PBMCs. Receptor source: a woman in her 30s in good health and CMV-seronegative.

The V gene is TRBV7-9, the J gene TRBJ2-3; TRBD2 matches 9 bases. J lost 8 bases, V lost 6 bases, and 0 bases had no gene match. The CDR3 is 11 residues long. Germline loops: CDR1 SEHNR, CDR2 FQNEAQ (reference sequence). Here the CDR3 DNA reads TGTGCCAGCAGGCGGGGGGGTACGCAGTATTTT. Amino acids: CASRRGGTQYF.

This sequence joins TRBV7-9 and TRBJ1-5, with D perhaps TRBD1 (6 bases). Trimming removed 5 bases from V and 5 bases from J, with 19 bases in between. Germline V lookup: CDR1 SEHNR, CDR2 FQNEAQ (reference sequence). The CDR3 sequence is 16 residues long. CDR3 region: CASSPILGGGDQPQHF. For the CDR3, the DNA is TGTGCCAGCAGCCCAATCTTGGGGGGGGGCGATCAGCCCCAGCATTTT. Drawing the rest from reference TRBV7-9 and TRBJ1-5, the complete variable domain is DTGVSQNPRHKITKRGQNVTFRCDPISEHNRLYWYRQTLGQGPEFLTYFQNEAQLEKSRLLSDRFSAERPKGSFSTLEIQRTEQGDSAMYLCASSPILGGGDQPQHFGDGTRLSIL.

This clone showed up just a few times. The chain combines TRBV5-5 with TRBJ1-5, with D tentatively TRBD1 (5 bases). There are 15 residues in the CDR3. CDR1 is SGHKS and CDR2 is YYEKEE in the germline V gene (reference sequence). Trimming took 6 bases from V and 4 from J, leaving 17 bases between them. CDR3 loop: CASTPWGEANQPQHF. CDR3 coding DNA: TGTGCCAGCACCCCCTGGGGGGAGGCTAATCAGCCCCAGCATTTT.

This chain connects TRBV30 to TRBJ1-3; D is unresolved. Germline V lookup: CDR1 GTSNPN, CDR2 SVGIG (reference sequence). There are 14 residues in the CDR3. V lost 1 base to trimming and J lost 0 bases, with 7 bases between them. The CDR3 loop is CAWSDTSSGNTIYF. The CDR3 nucleotides are TGTGCCTGGAGTGACACATCCTCTGGAAACACCATATATTTT. The whole variable domain, filled in from reference TRBV30 and TRBJ1-3, reads SQTIHQWPATLVQPVGSPLSLECTVEGTSNPNLYWYRQAAGRGLQLLFYSVGIGQISSEVPQNLSASRPQDRQFILSSKKLLLSDSGFYLCAWSDTSSGNTIYFGEGSWLTVV.

This clone was found a few times. This sequence joins TRBV27 and TRBJ1-4; 8 bases line up with TRBD1. V gave up 0 bases and J gave up 10 bases; unmatched junction bases: 7. There are 15 residues in the CDR3. CDR1 and CDR2 (germline): MNHEY, SMNVEV (reference sequence). CDR3 amino acids: CASSLSSPRGLKLFF. The CDR3 bases are TGTGCCAGCAGTTTATCGAGCCCCAGGGGGCTAAAACTGTTTTTT.

The rearrangement joins TRBV25-1 to TRBJ1-2, with D uncertain. V was trimmed by 1 base and J by 4 bases, leaving 10 bases between them. From germline, CDR1 is MGHDK and CDR2 SYGVNS. This CDR3 contains 14 residues. CDR3 sequence: CASSESRDGYGYTF. DNA for the CDR3: TGTGCCAGCAGTGAATCCCGGGATGGCTATGGCTACACCTTC.

The chain uses TRBV9 and TRBJ2-2, with 12 positions matching TRBD2. V shed 0 bases and J 4 bases; nucleotides not matched to a gene: 7. This CDR3 comprises 18 residues. Germline V gene lookup returns CDR1 SGDLS and CDR2 YYNGEE. CDR3 residues: CASSVDASGGAGTGELFF. As DNA, the CDR3 is TGTGCCAGCAGCGTAGATGCTAGCGGGGGGGCCGGCACCGGGGAGCTGTTTTTT.

The chain links TRBV6-5 to TRBJ1-5, with no clear D. The CDR3 totals 15 residues. Germline CDR1 is MNHEY and CDR2 is SVGAGI. Trimming removed 8 bases at V and 7 bases at J, with 21 bases between. Written as DNA, the CDR3 is TGTGCCAGCCGTCCACTTCCGGGATCTGGGCAGCCCCAGCATTTT. Residues: CASRPLPGSGQPQHF.

The V gene is TRBV6-1, the J gene TRBJ2-3; 9 bases match TRBD1. With 2 bases clipped from V and 3 bases from J, the junction kept 3 bases outside the gene matches. The CDR3 is 15 residues long. CDR1 is MNHNS, CDR2 SASEGT, per germline. CDR3 coding DNA: TGTGCCAGCAGTGAACAGACAGGGGGAACAGATACGCAGTATTTT. The encoded protein is CASSEQTGGTDTQYF.

The V call is TRBV25-1, the J call TRBJ1-2; 11 bases fit TRBD1. V trimming: 6 bases; J trimming: 1 base; junction bases outside the gene matches: 4. The CDR3 spans 15 residues. CDR1 and CDR2 (germline): MGHDK, SYGVNS. The CDR3 bases are TGTGCCAGCAGGACCGGGACAGGGGGTAACTATGGCTACACCTTC. It is translated as CASRTGTGGNYGYTF.

The CDR3 loop reads CASSFTQGGSVYGYTF. The CDR3 coding sequence is TGTGCCAGCAGCTTTACGCAGGGGGGATCTGTCTATGGCTACACCTTC. This chain connects TRBV5-6 to TRBJ1-2; 7 bases agree with TRBD1. CDR1 is SGHDT, CDR2 YYEEEE, per germline. The CDR3 sequence is 16 residues long. Germline trimming cut 2 bases from V and 4 bases from J; bases unmatched to any gene: 11.

The V gene is TRBV7-9, the J gene TRBJ1-2; D remains ambiguous. Germline V gene lookup returns CDR1 SEHNR and CDR2 FQNEAQ (reference sequence). This CDR3 contains 14 residues. V was trimmed by 1 base and J by 8 bases, leaving 14 bases between them. CDR3 nucleotides: TGTGCCAGCAGCTTAGATGTCTTGGGAGGGGGCTACACCTTC. Translating gives CASSLDVLGGGYTF.

This chain links TRBV27 with TRBJ2-7; 11 positions match TRBD1. J was trimmed by 2 bases and V by 6 bases; bases with no gene match: 6. CDR1 MNHEY and CDR2 SMNVEV come from the germline V gene (reference sequence). The CDR3 totals 15 residues. CDR3 coding DNA: TGTGCCAGCAGCCCACGGACAGGGGGCCCCTACGAGCAGTACTTC. Encoded protein: CASSPRTGGPYEQYF.

The genes are TRBV30 and TRBJ2-7; tentatively, D is TRBD1 (5 bases). The ends were cut back, 5 bases at V and 2 bases at J, with 22 bases in the middle. The V gene's germline CDR1 is GTSNPN and CDR2 SVGIG (reference sequence). This CDR3 region has 16 residues. The CDR3 bases are TGTGCCTGGGATACAGGCACCCGAACCCTTACCTACGAGCAGTACTTC. It is translated as CAWDTGTRTLTYEQYF.

This sequence joins TRBV5-5 and TRBJ1-1; perhaps TRBD1 as D (5 bases). V dropped 5 bases and J dropped 1 base, with 9 bases sitting between them. The germline V gene encodes CDR1 SGHKS and CDR2 YYEKEE (reference sequence). The CDR3 is made up of 13 amino acids. CDR3 DNA sequence: TGTGCCAGCAGATGGCAGGGGAACACTGAAGCTTTCTTT. Translation: CASRWQGNTEAFF.

This clone was observed a handful of times. This chain uses TRBV4-2 with TRBJ2-3, with D possibly TRBD2 on 6 matching bases. Germline loops: CDR1 LGHNA, CDR2 YNFKEQ. V lost 0 bases, J lost 2 bases, and 12 bases lay in between. The CDR3 totals 16 residues. In DNA, the CDR3 is TGTGCCAGCAGCCAAGACCGTGCGGGAATCACAGATACGCAGTATTTT. It encodes CASSQDRAGITDTQYF.

The genes are TRBV5-6 and TRBJ2-6, with 7 nucleotides matching TRBD1. CDR1 and CDR2 (germline): SGHDT, YYEEEE. The CDR3 has 16 residues. V was pared by 3 bases and J by 4 bases, with 7 bases of the junction left unmatched. CDR3 nucleotides: TGTGCCAGCAGCTACACAGGGGCCTCAGGGGCCAACGTCCTGACTTTC. It codes for CASSYTGASGANVLTF.

The chain combines TRBV30 with TRBJ1-1; D uncertain. The CDR3 runs 10 residues. Trimming shortened V by 5 bases and J by 3 bases, and 4 bases separated the two germline ends. CDR1 and CDR2 (germline): GTSNPN, SVGIG (reference sequence). The DNA of the CDR3 is TGTGCCTGGCATCACACTGAAGCTTTCTTT. Protein product: CAWHHTEAFF.

This sequence joins TRBV5-5 and TRBJ1-2; 9 nucleotides line up with TRBD1. The CDR3 is 15 amino acids. CDR1 and CDR2 (germline): SGHKS, YYEKEE (reference sequence). V lost 0 bases and J lost 7; bases outside the gene matches: 7. The CDR3 DNA follows: TGTGCCAGCAGCTTGGTACCGGACAGGGGTTTTGGCTACACCTTC. It yields the protein CASSLVPDRGFGYTF.

The chain uses TRBV6-6 and TRBJ2-3; D is ambiguous. The CDR3 is 14 amino acids. Germline CDR1 and CDR2: MNHNY and SVGAGI (reference sequence). Deletions cut 2 bases from V and 5 bases from J, with 11 bases between. The CDR3 coding sequence is TGTGCCAGCAGTTACCCCCAGGTGGGAGATACGCAGTATTTT. The encoded protein is CASSYPQVGDTQYF.